This T cell receptor beta chain derives from a study of CD8 T cells in Susac syndrome. V lost 3 bases, J lost 4 bases, and 16 bases lay in between. Germline lookup yields CDR1 SGHAT and CDR2 FQNNGV. The CDR3 loop spans 16 amino acids. Random hexamers were used to reverse transcribe roughly 0.45 to 1 ug of RNA. TCRdb called the immunoSEQ multiplex PCR reads again in MiXCR, with one record for every CDR3 protein. The sample has 180,000 or so distinct CDR3 sequences, 90% to 95% seen once. Sequencing was carried out using CD4+ T cells from PBMCs. This chain joins TRBV11-2 and TRBJ2-1; tentative D call: TRBD1 (5 bases). The TCR originated in a human donor with multiple sclerosis. The CDR3 is CASSLRRQIAYNEQFF. CDR3 coding DNA: TGTGCCAGCAGCTTGAGACGACAGATTGCTTACAATGAGCAGTTCTTC.